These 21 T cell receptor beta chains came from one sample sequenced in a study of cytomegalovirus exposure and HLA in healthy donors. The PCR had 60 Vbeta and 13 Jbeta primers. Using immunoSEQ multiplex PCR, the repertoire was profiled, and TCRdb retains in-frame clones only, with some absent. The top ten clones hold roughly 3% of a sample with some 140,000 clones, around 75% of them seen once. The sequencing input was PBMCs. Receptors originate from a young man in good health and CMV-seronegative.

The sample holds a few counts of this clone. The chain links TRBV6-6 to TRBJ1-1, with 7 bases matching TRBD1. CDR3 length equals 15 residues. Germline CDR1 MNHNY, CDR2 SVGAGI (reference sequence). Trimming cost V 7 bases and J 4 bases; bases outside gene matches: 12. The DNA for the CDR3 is TGTGCCAGCATAGGATCGGAGGGGGCGGGCACTGAAGCTTTCTTT. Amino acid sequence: CASIGSEGAGTEAFF.

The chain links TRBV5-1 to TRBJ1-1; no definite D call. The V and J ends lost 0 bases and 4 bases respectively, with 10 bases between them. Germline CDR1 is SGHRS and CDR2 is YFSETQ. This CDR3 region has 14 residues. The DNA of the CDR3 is TGCGCCAGCAGCTTGGGGGGAGCGGGCACTGAAGCTTTCTTT. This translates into CASSLGGAGTEAFF.

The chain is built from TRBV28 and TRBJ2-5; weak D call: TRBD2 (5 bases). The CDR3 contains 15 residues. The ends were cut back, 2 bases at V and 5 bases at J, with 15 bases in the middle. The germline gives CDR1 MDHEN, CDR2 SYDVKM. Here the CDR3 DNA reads TGTGCCAGCAGTTTAGGGAGAGCAAGGTTGGAGACCCAGTACTTC. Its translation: CASSLGRARLETQYF.

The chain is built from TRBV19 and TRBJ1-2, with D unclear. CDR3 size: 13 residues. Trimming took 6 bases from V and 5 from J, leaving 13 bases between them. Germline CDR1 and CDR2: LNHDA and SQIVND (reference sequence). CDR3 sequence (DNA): TGTGCCAGTAGCACTACCTCTCTATATGGCTACACCTTC. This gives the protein CASSTTSLYGYTF.

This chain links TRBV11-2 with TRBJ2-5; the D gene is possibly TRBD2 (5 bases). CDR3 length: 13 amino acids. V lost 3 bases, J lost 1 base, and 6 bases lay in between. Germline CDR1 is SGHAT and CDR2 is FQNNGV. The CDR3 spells CASSFGIQETQYF. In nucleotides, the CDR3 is TGTGCCAGCAGCTTCGGGATCCAAGAGACCCAGTACTTC.

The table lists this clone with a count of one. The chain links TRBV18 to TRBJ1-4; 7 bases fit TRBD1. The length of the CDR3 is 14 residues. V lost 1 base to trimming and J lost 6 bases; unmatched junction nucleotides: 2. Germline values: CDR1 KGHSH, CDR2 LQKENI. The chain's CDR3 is CASSPRQGDEKLFF. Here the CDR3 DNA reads TGTGCCAGCTCACCACGACAGGGAGATGAAAAACTGTTTTTT. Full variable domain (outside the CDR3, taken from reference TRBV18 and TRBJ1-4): NAGVMQNPRHLVRRRGQEARLRCSPMKGHSHVYWYRQLPEEGLKFMVYLQKENIIDESGMPKERFSAEFPKEGPSILRIQQVVRGDSAAYFCASSPRQGDEKLFFGSGTQLSVL.

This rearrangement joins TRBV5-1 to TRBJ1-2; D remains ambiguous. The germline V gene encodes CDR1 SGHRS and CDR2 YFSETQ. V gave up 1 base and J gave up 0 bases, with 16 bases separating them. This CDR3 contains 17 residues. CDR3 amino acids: CASSLYPTASTNYGYTF. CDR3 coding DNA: TGCGCCAGCAGCTTGTATCCAACAGCCTCTACTAACTATGGCTACACCTTC.

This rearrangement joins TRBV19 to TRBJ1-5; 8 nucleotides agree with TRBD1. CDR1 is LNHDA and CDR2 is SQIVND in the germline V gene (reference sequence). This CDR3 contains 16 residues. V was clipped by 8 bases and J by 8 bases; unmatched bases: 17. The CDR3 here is CASCLGQGVCVEPQHF. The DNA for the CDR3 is TGTGCCAGTTGTTTAGGACAGGGAGTTTGTGTTGAGCCCCAGCATTTT.

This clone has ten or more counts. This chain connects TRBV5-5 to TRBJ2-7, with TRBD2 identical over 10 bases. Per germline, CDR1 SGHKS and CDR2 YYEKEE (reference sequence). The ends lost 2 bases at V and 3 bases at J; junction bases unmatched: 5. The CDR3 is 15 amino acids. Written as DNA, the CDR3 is TGTGCCAGCAGCTTTATGCCTAGCGGGAGCTACGAGCAGTACTTC. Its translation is CASSFMPSGSYEQYF. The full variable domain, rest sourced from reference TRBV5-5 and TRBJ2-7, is DAGVTQSPTHLIKTRGQQVTLRCSPISGHKSVSWYQQVLGQGPQFIFQYYEKEERGRGNFPDRFSARQFPNYSSELNVNALLLGDSALYLCASSFMPSGSYEQYFGPGTRLTVT.

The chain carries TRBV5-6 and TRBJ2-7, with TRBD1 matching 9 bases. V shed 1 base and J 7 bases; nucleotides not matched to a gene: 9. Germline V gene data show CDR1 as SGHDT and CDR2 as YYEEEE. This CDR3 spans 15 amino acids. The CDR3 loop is CASSLLVTGGKEQYF. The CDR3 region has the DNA TGTGCCAGCAGCTTGCTTGTGACAGGGGGAAAGGAGCAGTACTTC.

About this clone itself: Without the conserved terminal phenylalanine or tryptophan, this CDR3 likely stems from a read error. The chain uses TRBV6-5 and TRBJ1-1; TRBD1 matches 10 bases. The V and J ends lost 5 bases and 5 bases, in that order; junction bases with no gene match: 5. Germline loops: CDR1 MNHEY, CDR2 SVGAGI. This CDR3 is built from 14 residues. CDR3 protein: CASSPRTGGTEAFV. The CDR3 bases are TGTGCCAGCAGTCCGAGGACAGGGGGAACTGAAGCTTTCGTT.

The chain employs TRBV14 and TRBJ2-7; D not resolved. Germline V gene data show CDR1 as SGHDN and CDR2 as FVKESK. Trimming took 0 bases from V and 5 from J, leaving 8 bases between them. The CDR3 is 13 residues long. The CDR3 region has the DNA TGTGCCAGCAGCCAAGATCGGTCCCACGAGCAGTACTTC. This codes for CASSQDRSHEQYF.

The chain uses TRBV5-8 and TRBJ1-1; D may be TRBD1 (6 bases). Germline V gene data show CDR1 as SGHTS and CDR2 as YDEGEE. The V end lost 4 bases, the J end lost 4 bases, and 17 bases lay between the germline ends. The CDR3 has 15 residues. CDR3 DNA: TGTGCCAGCAGCCAAAAGAAAACAGGGCTCACTGAAGCTTTCTTT. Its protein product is CASSQKKTGLTEAFF.

CDR3 bases: TGTGCCAGCAGCCCTATCGCTGAAGCTTTCTTT. This translates into CASSPIAEAFF. V gene TRBV7-9 combines with J gene TRBJ1-1; no definite D call. V shed 5 bases and J shed 6 bases, with 7 bases lying between them. The CDR3 totals 11 residues. Germline CDR1 SEHNR, CDR2 FQNEAQ (reference sequence).

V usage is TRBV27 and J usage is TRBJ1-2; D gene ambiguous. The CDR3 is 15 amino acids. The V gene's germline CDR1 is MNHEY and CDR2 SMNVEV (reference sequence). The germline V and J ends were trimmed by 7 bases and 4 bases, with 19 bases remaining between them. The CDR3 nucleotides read TGTGCCAGCACTCCGGAGGGCAGATCCTTCTATGGCTACACCTTC. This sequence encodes CASTPEGRSFYGYTF.

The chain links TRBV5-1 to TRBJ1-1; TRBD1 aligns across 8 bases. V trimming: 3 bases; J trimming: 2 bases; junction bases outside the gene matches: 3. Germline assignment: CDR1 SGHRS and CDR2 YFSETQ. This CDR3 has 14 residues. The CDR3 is CASSWDRTNTEAFF. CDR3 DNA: TGCGCCAGCAGCTGGGACAGGACCAACACTGAAGCTTTCTTT.

The CDR3 DNA sequence: TGTGCCAGCAGCTTGACAGTCACGGACACTGAAGCTTTCTTT. Its protein product is CASSLTVTDTEAFF. The chain carries TRBV11-2 and TRBJ1-1; possibly TRBD1 for D (5 bases). Germline CDR1 reads SGHAT; CDR2 reads FQNNGV. There are 14 residues in the CDR3. V shed 3 bases and J shed 3 bases, with 11 bases lying between them.

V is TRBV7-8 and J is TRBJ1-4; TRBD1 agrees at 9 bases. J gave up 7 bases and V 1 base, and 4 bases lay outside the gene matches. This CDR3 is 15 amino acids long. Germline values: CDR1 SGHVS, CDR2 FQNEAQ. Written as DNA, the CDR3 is TGTGCCAGCAGCTTAGAGGGACAGGGAGGTGAAAAACTGTTTTTT. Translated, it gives CASSLEGQGGEKLFF.

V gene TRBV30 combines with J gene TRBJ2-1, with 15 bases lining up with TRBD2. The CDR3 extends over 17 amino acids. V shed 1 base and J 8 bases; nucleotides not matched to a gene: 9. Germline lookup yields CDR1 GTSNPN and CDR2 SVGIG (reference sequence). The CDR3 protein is CAWSAPGTSGRSHEQFF. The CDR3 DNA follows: TGTGCCTGGAGTGCCCCCGGGACTAGCGGGAGGTCTCATGAGCAGTTCTTC.

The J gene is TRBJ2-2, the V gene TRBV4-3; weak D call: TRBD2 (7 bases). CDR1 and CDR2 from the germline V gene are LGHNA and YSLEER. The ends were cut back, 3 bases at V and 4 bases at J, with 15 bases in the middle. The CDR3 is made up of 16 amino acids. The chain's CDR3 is CASSHHAGEGTGELFF. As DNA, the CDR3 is TGCGCCAGCAGCCATCACGCAGGGGAGGGCACCGGGGAGCTGTTTTTT.

The CDR3 nucleotides are TGTGCCAGCAGCCCCGCGAGAGTAGCGGTCACAGATACGCAGTATTTT. This translates into CASSPARVAVTDTQYF. The chain is built from TRBV6-6 and TRBJ2-3, with D perhaps matching TRBD2 (6 bases). The CDR3 spans 16 residues. Germline V CDR1 and CDR2: MNHNY, SVGAGI (reference sequence). The ends were cut back, 6 bases at V and 2 bases at J, with 18 bases in the middle.